Shown below are 28 T cell receptor beta chains from a single sample sequenced in a study of Graves' ophthalmopathy and Graves' hyperthyroidism. The sequenced template was RNA, covering the TCR beta CDR3 region. In the first round, RT-PCR was carried out with HTBI primers, and a multiplex PCR formed the second round. Each CDR3 protein is one row after TCRdb ran MiXCR on the multiplex PCR reads. This table holds more than 1,000,000 distinct CDR3 sequences, 35% to 40% found once. Sequencing was carried out using peripheral blood or thyroid tissue (not recorded which). The source is an adult man with Graves' hyperthyroidism.

The chain recombines TRBV6-5 with TRBJ1-2; TRBD1 aligns across 11 bases. The CDR3 length is 14 residues. V trimming: 4 bases; J trimming: 7 bases; junction bases outside the gene matches: 5. Germline-derived CDR1 and CDR2 are MNHEY and SVGAGI. The CDR3 sequence: CASSFGQGAFGYTF. Here the CDR3 DNA reads TGTGCCAGCAGTTTCGGACAGGGGGCGTTTGGCTACACCTTC.

In its sample, this clonotype was seen many times. The rearrangement joins TRBV6-2 or TRBV6-3 to TRBJ1-1; no definite D call. Germline CDR1 reads MNHEY; CDR2 reads SVGEGT. Trimming removed 6 bases at V and 4 bases at J, with 9 bases between. CDR3 length: 12 amino acids. DNA for the CDR3: TGTGCCAGCAGCCGAAAGGTCACTGAAGCTTTCTTT. Translated, it gives CASSRKVTEAFF.

This chain joins TRBV20-1 and TRBJ2-2, with 7 bases fitting TRBD1. The CDR3 is 19 amino acids. V lost 0 bases, J lost 7 bases, and 20 bases stayed unmatched. Germline values: CDR1 DFQATT, CDR2 SNEGSKA (reference sequence). CDR3 nucleotide sequence: TGCAGTGCTAGAGATTCCATAAAAGATCGACAGGGCTTGGGCGGGGAGCTGTTTTTT. Translated, it gives CSARDSIKDRQGLGGELFF.

Turning to this clonotype: With a much larger clone just one base away, this may be a read error. This rearrangement joins TRBV10-3 to TRBJ1-5, with unresolved D. This CDR3 comprises 17 residues. CDR1 is ENHRY, CDR2 SYGVKD, per germline. CDR3 sequence: CAIREAEPHPSNQPQHF. DNA for the CDR3: TGTGCCATCCGTGAGGCGGAACCGCACCCTAGCAATCAGCCCCAGCATTTT.

There are many counts of this clonotype. The genes are TRBV7-8 and TRBJ1-5; the match to TRBD1 covers 7 bases. This CDR3 region has 14 residues. The ends lost 5 bases at V and 16 bases at J; junction bases unmatched: 17. Germline CDR1 is SGHVS and CDR2 is FQNEAQ. The DNA of the CDR3 is TGTGCCAGCAGCCCGGATTTGGGCGGACAGGAATTACATTTT. As protein: CASSPDLGGQELHF.

Many counts were recorded for this clonotype. The CDR3 region is CASSVGGRTYEQYF. The CDR3 DNA sequence: TGTGCCAGCAGCGTAGGGGGTCGGACCTACGAGCAGTACTTC. The V and J genes are TRBV9 and TRBJ2-7; D gene ambiguous. The CDR3 is 14 residues long. Trimming removed 0 bases at V and 2 bases at J, with 9 bases between. CDR1 and CDR2 from the germline V gene are SGDLS and YYNGEE.

This clonotype was counted at least ten times. V usage is TRBV9 and J usage is TRBJ1-1, with D possibly being TRBD1 (5 bases). The CDR3 is 15 amino acids. Germline-derived CDR1 and CDR2 are SGDLS and YYNGEE. Trimming took 0 bases from V and 6 from J, leaving 15 bases between them. The CDR3 reads CASSVGPIGGAEAFF. Written as DNA, the CDR3 is TGTGCCAGCAGCGTAGGTCCCATTGGGGGTGCTGAAGCTTTCTTT.

This chain connects TRBV10-3 to TRBJ2-2; 7 bases align to TRBD1. This CDR3 contains 16 residues. Germline V gene data show CDR1 as ENHRY and CDR2 as SYGVKD. V lost 6 bases to trimming and J lost 4 bases; unmatched junction nucleotides: 11. CDR3 sequence: CAIRRQGASLTGELFF. The CDR3 DNA sequence: TGTGCCATCAGGAGACAGGGTGCGTCACTCACCGGGGAGCTGTTTTTT.

The chain uses TRBV20-1 and TRBJ2-7, with 11 bases identical to TRBD1. Germline trimming cut 1 base from V and 4 bases from J; bases unmatched to any gene: 6. The CDR3 is 15 residues long. Germline lookup yields CDR1 DFQATT and CDR2 SNEGSKA (reference sequence). The CDR3 spells CSARAGQGVSYEQYF. The CDR3 DNA follows: TGCAGTGCTAGAGCGGGACAGGGGGTGTCGTACGAGCAGTACTTC.

The sample holds many counts of this clonotype. The chain uses TRBV9 and TRBJ2-7; TRBD1 might be the D (7 bases). CDR1 is SGDLS and CDR2 is YYNGEE in the germline V gene. V was shortened by 3 bases and J by 2 bases, with 12 bases between the two germline ends. This CDR3 has 14 residues. CDR3 sequence (DNA): TGTGCCAGCAGCGGGGGGGACAGTCCCTACGAGCAGTACTTC. Translated, it gives CASSGGDSPYEQYF.

This clonotype was observed a handful of times. The chain couples TRBV6-6 to TRBJ2-7; the D gene could be TRBD1 or TRBD2 (5 bases each). Germline CDR1 reads MNHNY; CDR2 reads SVGAGI (reference sequence). V was trimmed by 6 bases and J by 2 bases, leaving 11 bases between them. The CDR3 totals 13 residues. The CDR3 sequence: CASSEGPPYEQYF. Written as DNA, the CDR3 is TGTGCCAGCAGCGAGGGACCGCCCTACGAGCAGTACTTC.

This clonotype was seen repeatedly, ten times or more. DNA for the CDR3: TGCAGTGCGAGATTTGGGGTGAACACTGAAGCTTTCTTT. Amino acid sequence: CSARFGVNTEAFF. This rearrangement joins TRBV20-1 to TRBJ1-1; no firm D call. CDR1 and CDR2 (germline): DFQATT, SNEGSKA (reference sequence). The CDR3 has 13 amino acids. Trimming removed 6 bases at V and 0 bases at J, with 11 bases between.

This clonotype came up many times. The chain combines TRBV7-9 with TRBJ2-5, with D hard to call. This CDR3 is 14 amino acids long. Germline CDR1 SEHNR, CDR2 FQNEAQ (reference sequence). The germline V and J ends were trimmed by 5 bases and 2 bases, with 12 bases remaining between them. The CDR3 sequence: CASSPAQTQETQYF. CDR3 bases: TGTGCCAGCAGCCCGGCTCAAACACAAGAGACCCAGTACTTC.

This clonotype has more than one count but fewer than ten. The J gene is TRBJ2-5, the V gene TRBV20-1; TRBD1 is a possible D gene (5 bases). V dropped 1 base and J dropped 3 bases, with 15 bases sitting between them. This CDR3 contains 15 residues. Germline V CDR1 and CDR2: DFQATT, SNEGSKA (reference sequence). The CDR3 loop reads CSARVGRRLEETQYF. Written as DNA, the CDR3 is TGCAGTGCTAGAGTGGGGCGGCGCCTTGAAGAGACCCAGTACTTC.

The J gene is TRBJ1-5, the V gene TRBV19, with TRBD1 identical over 11 bases. The CDR3 covers 15 residues. Per germline, CDR1 LNHDA and CDR2 SQIVND (reference sequence). In DNA, the CDR3 is TGTGCTACGGACAGGGGGCTATTTGGCAATCAGCCCCAGCATTTT. Protein product: CATDRGLFGNQPQHF.

This clonotype appeared a few times. The chain has TRBV6-6 and TRBJ1-6; maybe TRBD1 (5 bases). Germline CDR1 is MNHNY and CDR2 is SVGAGI (reference sequence). Trimming removed 6 bases from V and 0 bases from J, with 12 bases in between. This CDR3 region has 16 residues. The CDR3 bases are TGTGCCAGCAGAGGGACGGATAGCTCCTATAATTCACCCCTCCACTTT. Protein product: CASRGTDSSYNSPLHF.

This chain links TRBV20-1 with TRBJ1-6; D may be TRBD1 (5 bases). Between the trimmed V and J ends, which lost 0 bases and 1 base, there was a span of 22 bases. In germline, CDR1 is DFQATT, CDR2 SNEGSKA (reference sequence). This CDR3 is built from 20 residues. This CDR3 reads CSARDRGGILVRSYNSPLHF. The CDR3, as DNA: TGCAGTGCTAGAGATCGGGGCGGAATTTTGGTACGATCCTATAATTCACCCCTCCACTTT.

This clonotype was seen a few times. The chain carries TRBV6-5 and TRBJ2-2; no firm D call. CDR3 length equals 13 residues. The V gene lost 10 bases and the J gene lost 2 bases, with 11 bases spanning the gap. The germline V gene encodes CDR1 MNHEY and CDR2 SVGAGI. The CDR3 reads CATPTENTGELFF. CDR3 nucleotides: TGTGCCACCCCGACGGAAAACACCGGGGAGCTGTTTTTT.

This chain joins TRBV12-3 or TRBV12-4 and TRBJ2-2, with unresolved D. CDR3 size: 14 residues. V was shortened by 4 bases and J by 7 bases, with 13 bases between the two germline ends. This CDR3 reads CASSYVIGGGELFF. The CDR3 DNA is TGTGCCAGCAGTTACGTTATCGGCGGCGGGGAGCTGTTTTTT.

In its sample, this clonotype was seen many times. This rearrangement joins TRBV7-9 to TRBJ1-1; the D gene is possibly TRBD1 (5 bases). V dropped 1 base and J dropped 0 bases, with 6 bases sitting between them. This CDR3 region has 14 residues. The germline CDR1 and CDR2 sequences are SEHNR and FQNEAQ (reference sequence). The CDR3 loop reads CASSLGRVNTEAFF. The CDR3 DNA follows: TGTGCCAGCAGCTTAGGCAGGGTGAACACTGAAGCTTTCTTT.

A few counts support this clonotype. V usage is TRBV7-2 and J usage is TRBJ2-7, with TRBD2 matching over 8 bases. With V trimmed by 5 bases and J by 4 bases, 10 bases remained unmatched. Per the germline V gene, CDR1 is SGHTA and CDR2 is FQGNSA. This CDR3 spans 15 amino acids. CDR3 amino acids: CASSPGGAGDYEQYF. The CDR3, as DNA: TGTGCCAGCAGCCCGGGGGGGGCGGGGGATTACGAGCAGTACTTC.

The V and J genes are TRBV5-1 and TRBJ1-1, with 8 positions matching TRBD1. V gave up 2 bases and J gave up 2 bases; unmatched junction bases: 8. The CDR3 extends over 16 amino acids. Per the germline V gene, CDR1 is SGHRS and CDR2 is YFSETQ. The CDR3 spells CASSFGQGRINTEAFF. Here the CDR3 DNA reads TGCGCCAGCAGCTTCGGACAGGGCAGAATAAACACTGAAGCTTTCTTT.

The table lists this clonotype with many counts. The chain links TRBV7-9 to TRBJ2-7; 8 nucleotides align to TRBD1. J lost 7 bases, V lost 6 bases, and 17 bases had no gene match. Germline V CDR1 and CDR2: SEHNR, FQNEAQ (reference sequence). The CDR3 contains 16 residues. In DNA, the CDR3 is TGTGCCAGCAGTTCAACTACTAAGGACAGGGCTCGAGAGCAGTACTTC. This encodes CASSSTTKDRAREQYF. The variable domain in full, completed from reference TRBV7-9 and TRBJ2-7, reads DTGVSQNPRHKITKRGQNVTFRCDPISEHNRLYWYRQTLGQGPEFLTYFQNEAQLEKSRLLSDRFSAERPKGSFSTLEIQRTEQGDSAMYLCASSSTTKDRAREQYFGPGTRLTVT.

This clonotype was picked up many times. The chain uses TRBV6-5 and TRBJ2-2, with D perhaps given as TRBD1 or TRBD2 (5 bases each). CDR1 and CDR2 from the germline V gene are MNHEY and SVGAGI. The CDR3 consists of 13 residues. V lost 8 bases, J lost 7 bases, and 14 bases lay in between. For the CDR3, the DNA is TGTGCCAGCCGTACCCTTGGGGGCGGGGAGCTGTTTTTT. Its protein is CASRTLGGGELFF.

A word on this clonotype: The junction shows a germline mismatch at one end, possibly a read error. The V and J genes are TRBV7-6 and TRBJ2-5, with 8 bases aligning to TRBD1. Germline CDR1 SGHVS, CDR2 FNYEAQ. CDR3 length equals 15 residues. DNA for the CDR3: TGTGCCAGCAGCACAGGACAGGGTCGGCAAGAGGCCCAGTACTTC. Encoded protein: CASSTGQGRQEAQYF.

In regard to this clonotype: Germline is not matched at one junction end, which may reflect a read error. V and J are TRBV20-1 and TRBJ1-6; 9 nucleotides match TRBD1. The CDR3 consists of 16 residues. CDR1 and CDR2 (germline): DFQATT, SNEGSKA (reference sequence). In DNA, the CDR3 is TGCAGTGCTAGAGATGGGACAGGGTTGTATTCCTCACCCCCCCACTTT. This sequence encodes CSARDGTGLYSSPPHF.

The chain recombines TRBV10-3 with TRBJ2-7, with 7 positions matching TRBD1. After removal of 5 bases from V and 4 bases from J, the junction contained 8 bases not matched to a gene. The germline gives CDR1 ENHRY, CDR2 SYGVKD. The CDR3 is 14 amino acids. The CDR3 is CAISRRTGSYEQYF. The CDR3 DNA follows: TGTGCCATCAGTAGGCGGACAGGTTCTTACGAGCAGTACTTC.

Of note for this clonotype: A read error may produce the germline difference seen at one junction end. This CDR3 reads CASSQDLDTQYF. CDR3 DNA: TGCGCCAGCAGCCAAGATCTGGATACGCAGTATTTT. The chain couples TRBV7-9 to TRBJ2-3; D gene unclear. From germline, CDR1 is SEHNR and CDR2 FQNEAQ (reference sequence). This CDR3 comprises 12 residues.